The 8 T cell receptor beta chains below come from one sample, sequenced in a study of response to subunit inactivated influenza vaccine. TCRdb re-called the RT-PCR reads with MiXCR, one entry per CDR3 protein. The profile shows 450,000 to 600,000 distinct CDR3 sequences, approximately 7.3% of them singletons. Sequenced here: PBMCs from blood, sampled about 24 months after vaccination. These TCRs come from a man aged 50-75 years who received an inactivated influenza vaccine.

This clonotype was found many times. The chain joins TRBV29-1 to TRBJ1-6, with D possibly matching TRBD1 (5 bases). Germline V gene data show CDR1 as SQVTM and CDR2 as ANQGSEA. V was pared by 8 bases and J by 6 bases, with 17 bases between. The CDR3 has 14 amino acids. CDR3 nucleotide sequence: TGCAGCCCCTGGAGGGAGACAGTTAATTCACCCCTCCACTTT. It translates to CSPWRETVNSPLHF.

The CDR3 here is CATSDLVTGAATGELFF. DNA of the CDR3: TGTGCCACCAGTGATTTGGTTACAGGGGCGGCCACCGGGGAGCTGTTTTTT. V usage is TRBV24-1 and J usage is TRBJ2-2; 7 bases are a match to TRBD1. V gave up 0 bases and J gave up 4 bases; unmatched junction bases: 7. The germline CDR1 and CDR2 sequences are KGHDR and SFDVKD. The CDR3 has 17 amino acids.

The V call is TRBV10-3, the J call TRBJ2-1; TRBD2 might be the D (6 bases). The CDR3 totals 13 residues. From germline, CDR1 is ENHRY and CDR2 SYGVKD. V lost 2 bases and J 8 bases, leaving 10 bases between the germline ends. The CDR3 sequence: CAISEDPSDEQFF. The CDR3 DNA follows: TGTGCCATCAGTGAGGACCCTAGCGATGAGCAGTTCTTC.

This clonotype appeared a few times. V and J are TRBV6-1 and TRBJ2-7, with D possibly matching TRBD2 (5 bases). The CDR3 covers 15 residues. Trimming took 6 bases from V and 7 from J, leaving 22 bases between them. Germline CDR1 reads MNHNS; CDR2 reads SASEGT. CDR3 residues: CASRPPLGWSGEQYF. The CDR3 DNA reads as TGTGCCAGCAGGCCGCCACTTGGATGGTCGGGAGAGCAGTACTTC.

This chain links TRBV5-1 with TRBJ2-5, with D uncertain. The ends were cut back, 6 bases at V and 2 bases at J, with 17 bases in the middle. Germline-derived CDR1 and CDR2 are SGHRS and YFSETQ. The CDR3 length is 15 residues. The CDR3 region is CASTRRAFQQETQYF. The CDR3, as DNA: TGCGCCAGCACCCGGAGAGCCTTCCAACAAGAGACCCAGTACTTC.

Comment on this clonotype: This may stem from a read error, because a much larger clone lies one nucleotide away. CDR3 loop: CASSQLAGGPYERYF. CDR3 coding DNA: TGTGCCAGCAGCCAACTAGCGGGAGGGCCCTACGAGCGGTACTTC. This chain links TRBV7-2 with TRBJ2-7; the match to TRBD2 covers 13 bases. The CDR3 has 15 amino acids. Germline loops: CDR1 SGHTA, CDR2 FQGNSA.

This clonotype was counted between two and nine times. This chain connects TRBV5-1 to TRBJ2-7; 11 nucleotides line up with TRBD1. This CDR3 comprises 16 residues. With V trimmed by 4 bases and J by 0 bases, 6 bases remained unmatched. CDR1 and CDR2 (germline): SGHRS, YFSETQ. The CDR3 here is CASSPRTGGFSYEQYF. For the CDR3, the DNA is TGCGCCAGCAGCCCACGGACAGGGGGCTTCTCCTACGAGCAGTACTTC.

As to this clonotype: A read error may be the cause here, since a much bigger clone is one base away. The V gene is TRBV20-1, the J gene TRBJ2-1; 7 bases fit TRBD2. V dropped 7 bases and J dropped 0; count of bases not matched to a gene: 6. Germline V gives CDR1 DFQATT, CDR2 SNEGSKA (reference sequence). The CDR3 is 14 residues long. CDR3 DNA sequence: TGCAGTGTCCAGTGGGGGGGCTCCTACAATGAGCAGTTCTTC. Encoded protein: CSVQWGGSYNEQFF.